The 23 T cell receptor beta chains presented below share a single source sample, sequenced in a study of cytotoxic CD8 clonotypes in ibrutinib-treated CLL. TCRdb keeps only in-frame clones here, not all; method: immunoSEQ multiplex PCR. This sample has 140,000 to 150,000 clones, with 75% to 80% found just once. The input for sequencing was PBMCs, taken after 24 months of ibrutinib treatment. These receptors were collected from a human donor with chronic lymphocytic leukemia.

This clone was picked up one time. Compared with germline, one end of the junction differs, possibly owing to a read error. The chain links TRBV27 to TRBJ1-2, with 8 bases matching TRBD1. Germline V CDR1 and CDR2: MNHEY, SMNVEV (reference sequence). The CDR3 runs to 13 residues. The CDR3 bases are TGTGCCGGCAGTCCTCGGGACAGGTTTGGCTACACCTTC. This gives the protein CAGSPRDRFGYTF.

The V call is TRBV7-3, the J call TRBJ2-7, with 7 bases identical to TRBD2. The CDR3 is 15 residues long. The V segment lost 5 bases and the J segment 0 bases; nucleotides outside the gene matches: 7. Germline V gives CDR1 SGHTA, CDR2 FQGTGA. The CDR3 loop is CASSLAAGDSYEQYF. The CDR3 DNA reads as TGTGCCAGCAGCCTTGCGGCGGGGGACTCCTACGAGCAGTACTTC.

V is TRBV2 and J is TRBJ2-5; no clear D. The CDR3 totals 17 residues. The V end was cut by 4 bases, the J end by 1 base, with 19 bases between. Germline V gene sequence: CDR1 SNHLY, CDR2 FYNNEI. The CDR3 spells CASSAEISMPGQETQYF. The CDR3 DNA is TGTGCCAGCAGTGCCGAAATCTCAATGCCGGGCCAAGAGACCCAGTACTTC.

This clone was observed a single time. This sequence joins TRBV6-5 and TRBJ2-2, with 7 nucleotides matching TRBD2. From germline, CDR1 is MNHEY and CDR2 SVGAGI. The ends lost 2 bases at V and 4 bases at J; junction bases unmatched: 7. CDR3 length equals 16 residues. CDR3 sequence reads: CASSYGGSRGTGELFF. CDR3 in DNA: TGTGCCAGCAGTTACGGCGGGAGTCGGGGCACCGGGGAGCTGTTTTTT.

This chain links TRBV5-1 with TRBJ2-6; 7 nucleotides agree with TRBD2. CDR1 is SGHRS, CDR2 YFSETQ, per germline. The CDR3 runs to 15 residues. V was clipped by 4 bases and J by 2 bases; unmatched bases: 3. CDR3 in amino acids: CASSGSGAGANVLTF. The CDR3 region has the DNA TGCGCCAGCAGCGGGAGCGGGGCTGGGGCCAACGTCCTGACTTTC.

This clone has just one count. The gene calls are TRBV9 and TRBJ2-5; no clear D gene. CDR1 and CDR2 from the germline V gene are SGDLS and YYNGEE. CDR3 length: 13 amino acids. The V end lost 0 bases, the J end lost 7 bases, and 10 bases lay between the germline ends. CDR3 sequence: CASSVVFEGTQYF. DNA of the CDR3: TGTGCCAGCAGCGTAGTGTTCGAAGGGACCCAGTACTTC. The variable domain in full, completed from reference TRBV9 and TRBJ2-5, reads DSGVTQTPKHLITATGQRVTLRCSPRSGDLSVYWYQQSLDQGLQFLIQYYNGEERAKGNILERFSAQQFPDLHSELNLSSLELGDSALYFCASSVVFEGTQYFGPGTRLLVL.

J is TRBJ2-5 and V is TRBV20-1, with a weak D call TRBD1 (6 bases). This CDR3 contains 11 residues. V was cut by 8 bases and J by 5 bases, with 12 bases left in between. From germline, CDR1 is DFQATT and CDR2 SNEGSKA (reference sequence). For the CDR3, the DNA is TGCAGTACCACAGGGTGGGAGACCCAGTACTTC. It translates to CSTTGWETQYF.

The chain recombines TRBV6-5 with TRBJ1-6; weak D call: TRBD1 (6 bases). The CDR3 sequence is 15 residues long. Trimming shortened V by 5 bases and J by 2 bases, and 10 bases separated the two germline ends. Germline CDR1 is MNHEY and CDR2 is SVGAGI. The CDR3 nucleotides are TGTGCCAGCAGTGCAGGACAGACCTATAATTCACCCCTCCACTTT. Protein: CASSAGQTYNSPLHF.

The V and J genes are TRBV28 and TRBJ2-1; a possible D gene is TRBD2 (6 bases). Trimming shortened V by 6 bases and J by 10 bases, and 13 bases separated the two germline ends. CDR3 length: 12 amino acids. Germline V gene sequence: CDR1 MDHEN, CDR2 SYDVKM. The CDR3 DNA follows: TGTGCCAGCAGAGCCGGGACTTCAGAGCAGTTCTTC. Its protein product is CASRAGTSEQFF.

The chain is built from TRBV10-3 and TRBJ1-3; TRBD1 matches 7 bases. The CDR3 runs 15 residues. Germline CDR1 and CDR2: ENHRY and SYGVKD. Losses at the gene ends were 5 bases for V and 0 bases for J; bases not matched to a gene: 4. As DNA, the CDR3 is TGTGCCATCAGTCCGGGACAGAGCTCTGGAAACACCATATATTTT. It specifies CAISPGQSSGNTIYF.

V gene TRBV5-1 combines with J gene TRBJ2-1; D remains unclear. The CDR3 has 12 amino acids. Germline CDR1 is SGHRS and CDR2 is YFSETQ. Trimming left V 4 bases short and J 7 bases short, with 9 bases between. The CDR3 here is CASSPARNEQFF. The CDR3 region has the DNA TGCGCCAGCAGCCCCGCCAGGAATGAGCAGTTCTTC.

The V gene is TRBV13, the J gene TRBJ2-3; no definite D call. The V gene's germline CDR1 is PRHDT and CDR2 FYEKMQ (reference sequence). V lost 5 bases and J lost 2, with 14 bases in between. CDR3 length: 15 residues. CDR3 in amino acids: CASSPLGAHTDTQYF. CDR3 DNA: TGTGCCAGCAGCCCCCTGGGCGCGCACACAGATACGCAGTATTTT.

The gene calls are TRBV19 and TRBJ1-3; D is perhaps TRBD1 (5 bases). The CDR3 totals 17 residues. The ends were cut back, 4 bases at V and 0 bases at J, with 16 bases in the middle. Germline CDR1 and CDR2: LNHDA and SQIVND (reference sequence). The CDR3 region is CASSTGTGVGSGNTIYF. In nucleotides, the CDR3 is TGTGCCAGTAGTACCGGGACGGGAGTGGGCTCTGGAAACACCATATATTTT.

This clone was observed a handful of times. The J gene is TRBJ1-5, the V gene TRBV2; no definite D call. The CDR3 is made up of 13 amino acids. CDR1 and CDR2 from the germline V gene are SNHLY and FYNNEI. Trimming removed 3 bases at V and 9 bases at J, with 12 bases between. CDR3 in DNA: TGTGCCAGCAGTGATTTTCTTGTTGGGCCCCAGCATTTT. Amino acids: CASSDFLVGPQHF.

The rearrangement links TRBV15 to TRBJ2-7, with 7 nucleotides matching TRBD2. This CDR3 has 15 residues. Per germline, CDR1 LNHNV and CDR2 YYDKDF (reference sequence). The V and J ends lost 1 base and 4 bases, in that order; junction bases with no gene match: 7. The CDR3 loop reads CATSRGRTSRYEQYF. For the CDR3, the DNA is TGTGCCACCAGCAGAGGCCGGACTAGTCGGTACGAGCAGTACTTC.

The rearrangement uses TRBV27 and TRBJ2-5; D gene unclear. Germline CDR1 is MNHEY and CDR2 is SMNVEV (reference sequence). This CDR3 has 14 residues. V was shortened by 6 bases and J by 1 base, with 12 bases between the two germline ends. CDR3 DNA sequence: TGTGCCAGCAGGGCCCCATGGGGCCAAGAGACCCAGTACTTC. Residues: CASRAPWGQETQYF.

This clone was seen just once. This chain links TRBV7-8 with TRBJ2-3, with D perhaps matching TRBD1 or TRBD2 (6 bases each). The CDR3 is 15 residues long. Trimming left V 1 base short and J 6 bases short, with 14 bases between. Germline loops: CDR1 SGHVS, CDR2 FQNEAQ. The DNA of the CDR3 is TGTGCCAGCAGCTTAGTTTGGGGGGCCCGGGATACGCAGTATTTT. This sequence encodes CASSLVWGARDTQYF. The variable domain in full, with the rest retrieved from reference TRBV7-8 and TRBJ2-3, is GAGVSQSPRYKVAKRGQDVALRCDPISGHVSLFWYQQALGQGPEFLTYFQNEAQLDKSGLPSDRFFAERPEGSVSTLKIQRTQQEDSAVYLCASSLVWGARDTQYFGPGTRLTVL.

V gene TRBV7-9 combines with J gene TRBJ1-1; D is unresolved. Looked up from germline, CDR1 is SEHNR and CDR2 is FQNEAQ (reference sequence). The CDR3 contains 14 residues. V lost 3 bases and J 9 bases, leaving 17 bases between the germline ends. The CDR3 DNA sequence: TGTGCCAGCAGCTTGGGTCAACCGGCGCTTCAAGCTTTCTTT. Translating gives CASSLGQPALQAFF. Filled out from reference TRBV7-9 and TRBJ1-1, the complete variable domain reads DTGVSQNPRHKITKRGQNVTFRCDPISEHNRLYWYRQTLGQGPEFLTYFQNEAQLEKSRLLSDRFSAERPKGSFSTLEIQRTEQGDSAMYLCASSLGQPALQAFFGQGTRLTVV.

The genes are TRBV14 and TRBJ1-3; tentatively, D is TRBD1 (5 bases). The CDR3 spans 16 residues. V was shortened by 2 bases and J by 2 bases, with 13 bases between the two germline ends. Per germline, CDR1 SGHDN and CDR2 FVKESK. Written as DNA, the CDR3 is TGTGCCAGCAGCCAACCCGGGACCAGGGCTGGAAACACCATATATTTT. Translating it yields CASSQPGTRAGNTIYF.

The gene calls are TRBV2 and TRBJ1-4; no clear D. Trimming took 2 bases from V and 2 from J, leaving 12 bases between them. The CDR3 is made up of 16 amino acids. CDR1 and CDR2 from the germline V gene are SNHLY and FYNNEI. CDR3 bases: TGTGCCAGCAGTGAAATTAGGAGGGCGACTAATGAAAAACTGTTTTTT. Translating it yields CASSEIRRATNEKLFF.

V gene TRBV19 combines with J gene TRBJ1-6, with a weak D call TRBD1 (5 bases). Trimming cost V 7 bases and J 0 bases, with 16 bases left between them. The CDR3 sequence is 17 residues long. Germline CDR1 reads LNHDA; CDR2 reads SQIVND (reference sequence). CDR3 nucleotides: TGTGCCAGTACCATGACCGGGACGAGCTCCTATAATTCACCCCTCCACTTT. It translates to CASTMTGTSSYNSPLHF.

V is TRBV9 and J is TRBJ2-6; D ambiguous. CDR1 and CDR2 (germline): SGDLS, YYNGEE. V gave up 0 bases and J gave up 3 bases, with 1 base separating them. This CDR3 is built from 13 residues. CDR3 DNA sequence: TGTGCCAGCAGCGTAGGTGGGGCCAACGTCCTGACTTTC. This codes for CASSVGGANVLTF.

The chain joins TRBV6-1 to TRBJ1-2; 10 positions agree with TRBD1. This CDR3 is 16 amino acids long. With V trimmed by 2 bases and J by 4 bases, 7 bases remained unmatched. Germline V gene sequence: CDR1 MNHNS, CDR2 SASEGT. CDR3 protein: CASSEWGTGARYGYTF. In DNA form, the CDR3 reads TGTGCCAGCAGTGAATGGGGGACAGGGGCCCGCTATGGCTACACCTTC.